The T cell receptor (beta chain) under discussion was sequenced for a study of lymphopenia after photon versus proton radiotherapy. Measured with immunoSEQ multiplex PCR; TCRdb has only the in-frame clones, and not every one. The table includes some 170,000 clones, less than 90% detected once. General observations from the study: Proton therapy kept repertoires fairly stable, unlike photons, which gained effector/memory cells. After the lymphocyte nadir, photon-treated repertoires showed oligoclonal expansion, especially of CD8+ Temra cells.

Trimming took off 5 bases at V and 4 bases at J, with 8 bases between the two ends. Germline values: CDR1 MNHEY, CDR2 SMNVEV (reference sequence). The CDR3 runs 12 residues. As for this clone: Its antigen remains unknown.

The sequence derives from a man aged 50-60 years with gastric cancer. The rearrangement uses TRBV27 and TRBJ1-1; TRBD1 might be the D (5 bases). The sequencing used peripheral blood, collected from a patient treated with photon-based radiotherapy. CDR3 in DNA: TGTGCCAGCAGTCGGGACCGCACTGAAGCTTTCTTT. Residues: CASSRDRTEAFF.